This T cell receptor beta chain was sequenced in a study of T cell clones after liver transplantation. Study details: In this trial, immunosuppression withdrawal was attempted within 2 years of liver transplant. Draws occurred before transplant, before withdrawal, and after complete or failed withdrawal.

Sorting of unstimulated PBMCs yielded separate CD3+CD4+ and CD3+CD8+ fractions. Assay used: immunoSEQ multiplex PCR; TCRdb lists only in-frame clones, some missing. The sample carries more than 70,000 clones, roughly 80% recorded once. Points from the study as a whole: In two subjects, few donor cells limited the measurable donor-reactive repertoire.

The trim removed 7 bases at V and 6 bases at J, leaving 3 bases unmatched. The CDR3 loop spans 12 amino acids. The V gene's germline CDR1 is SNHLY and CDR2 FYNNEI. As for this clone: Its antigen is as yet unknown.

The rearrangement joins TRBV2 to TRBJ2-1, with TRBD2 matching over 7 bases. This TCR came from a human patient who received a liver transplant. Some of these T cells may belong to the graft donor. The sequences come from CD4+ T cells from blood, collected at the 22-month timepoint. CDR3 residues: CASKRLANEQFF. CDR3 DNA sequence: TGTGCCAGCAAGAGACTAGCCAATGAGCAGTTCTTC.